This TCR beta chain was recorded in a study of T cell repertoires in cytomegalovirus infection. Study-level information: Based on public TCR beta signatures, there were indications of CMV infection and of a matching HLA type.

This clonotype was detected many times. Its specificity is unknown. In TCRdb, the reads were re-called with MiXCR into one record per CDR3 protein. The table shows 310,000 or so distinct CDR3 sequences, with 20% to 30% occurring only once. V gave up 0 bases and J gave up 9 bases; unmatched junction bases: 3. The germline gives CDR1 SGHTA, CDR2 FQGNSA. CDR3 size: 14 residues. Findings of the study overall: Dominant in the ex vivo response were TCR beta clonotypes restricted by HLA-C and specific for CMV. Based on cumulative public TCR beta family frequency, carriers of CMV plus the relevant HLA were identified.

Sequencing input: PBMCs. This rearrangement joins TRBV7-2 to TRBJ2-1, with 9 bases that match TRBD2. This sequence was found in a human donor in good health (CMV status not recorded). Some clones in this sample may be carry-over from other donors' samples. The CDR3 nucleotides read TGTGCCAGCAGCTTAGCTAGCGGGAGAAGTGAGCAGTTCTTC. Translating it yields CASSLASGRSEQFF.